The 10 T cell receptor beta chains given below trace back to one sample, sequenced in a study of OX40 agonist ivuxolimab in advanced cancers. Only in-frame clones appear in the TCRdb table, and some are missing; sequencing was by immunoSEQ multiplex PCR. The sample gives 90,000 or so clones, about 88% of which show up once; approximately 0.36% is in the top ten. The sequencing here drew on CD4+ or CD8+ T cells sorted from blood, taken in a trial of the OX40 agonist ivuxolimab. These receptors originate from an adult with an advanced solid tumor such as melanoma, head and neck, liver or kidney cancer.

The chain is built from TRBV11-2 and TRBJ2-1; 10 bases match TRBD2. V lost 5 bases and J lost 7; bases outside the gene matches: 8. Germline CDR1 and CDR2: SGHAT and FQNNGV. The CDR3 sequence is 15 residues long. For the CDR3, the DNA is TGTGCCAGCAGCCAAGCGGGAGGGCCGGGTAATGAGCAGTTCTTC. Translation: CASSQAGGPGNEQFF.

In nucleotides, the CDR3 is TGTGCCAGCAGTGCGAGGGTTGGTCAGCCCCAGCATTTT. Its protein product is CASSARVGQPQHF. The rearrangement joins TRBV2 to TRBJ1-5; D is unclear. Germline V gene data show CDR1 as SNHLY and CDR2 as FYNNEI. The CDR3 contains 13 residues. V was clipped by 4 bases and J by 6 bases, with 10 bases between them.

This chain connects TRBV10-3 to TRBJ1-1; 7 bases are shared with TRBD1. V lost 8 bases and J lost 2; bases outside the gene matches: 8. The CDR3 has 14 amino acids. Looked up from germline, CDR1 is ENHRY and CDR2 is SYGVKD. In nucleotides, the CDR3 is TGTGCCATCCGGGGGCAGGGGGGCAACACTGAAGCTTTCTTT. This codes for CAIRGQGGNTEAFF.

The J gene is TRBJ1-1, the V gene TRBV9, with a tentative D call TRBD1 (5 bases). The CDR3 runs 15 residues. Looked up from germline, CDR1 is SGDLS and CDR2 is YYNGEE. Trimming stripped 5 bases from V and 0 bases from J, with 14 bases between. DNA of the CDR3: TGTGCCAGCAGTACTCCGGGGGTAATGAACACTGAAGCTTTCTTT. Translating it yields CASSTPGVMNTEAFF.

The chain has TRBV28 and TRBJ1-2; a possible D gene is TRBD1 (6 bases). V dropped 2 bases and J dropped 8 bases, with 15 bases sitting between them. This CDR3 contains 14 residues. Germline loops: CDR1 MDHEN, CDR2 SYDVKM. The CDR3 loop reads CASSLGQGWYGYTF. Here the CDR3 DNA reads TGTGCCAGCAGTTTAGGGCAGGGGTGGTACGGCTACACCTTC.

This chain links TRBV27 with TRBJ1-1, with D perhaps TRBD1 (5 bases). The CDR3 has 12 residues. Trimming left V 3 bases short and J 8 bases short, with 10 bases between. Germline lookup yields CDR1 MNHEY and CDR2 SMNVEV (reference sequence). DNA of the CDR3: TGTGCCAGCAGTTTTAACGGGGGAGAAGCTTTCTTT. It encodes CASSFNGGEAFF.

CDR3 amino acids: CASSLGSRYEQYF. DNA of the CDR3: TGCGCCAGCAGCTTGGGGTCCCGGTACGAGCAGTACTTC. The chain couples TRBV5-1 to TRBJ2-7; D ambiguous. The CDR3 runs 13 residues. Between the trimmed V and J ends, which lost 0 bases and 4 bases, there was a span of 8 bases. Per germline, CDR1 SGHRS and CDR2 YFSETQ.

The V call is TRBV25-1, the J call TRBJ1-2; unclear D gene. Germline lookup yields CDR1 MGHDK and CDR2 SYGVNS. The CDR3 runs 13 residues. Between the trimmed V and J ends, which lost 6 bases and 8 bases, there was a span of 16 bases. The CDR3 region has the DNA TGTGCCAGCAGGTTTGAGGAGGGCTTGGGCTACACCTTC. As protein: CASRFEEGLGYTF.

The rearrangement uses TRBV5-4 and TRBJ2-5, with D uncertain. V dropped 5 bases and J dropped 3 bases, with 11 bases sitting between them. CDR3 length equals 13 residues. Per germline, CDR1 SGHNT and CDR2 YYREEE (reference sequence). The CDR3 sequence is CASSPGGKETQYF. The DNA for the CDR3 is TGTGCCAGCAGTCCCGGCGGTAAAGAGACCCAGTACTTC. The variable domain in full, completed from reference TRBV5-4 and TRBJ2-5, reads ETGVTQSPTHLIKTRGQQVTLRCSSQSGHNTVSWYQQALGQGPQFIFQYYREEENGRGNFPPRFSGLQFPNYSSELNVNALELDDSALYLCASSPGGKETQYFGPGTRLLVL.

V usage is TRBV25-1 and J usage is TRBJ2-1; D might be TRBD2 (5 bases). The CDR3 covers 14 residues. CDR1 and CDR2 from the germline V gene are MGHDK and SYGVNS. V was shortened by 4 bases and J by 8 bases, with 15 bases between the two germline ends. The CDR3 reads CASSGLAGNYEQFF. Here the CDR3 DNA reads TGTGCCAGCAGTGGCCTAGCCGGGAACTATGAGCAGTTCTTC.